This T cell receptor beta chain originates from a study of shared clonotypes between healthy human individuals. Whole-study context: Samples came from two female and a few male donors aged 18 to 49.

In the sorted-subset replicate PCRs, 150 to 200 ng DNA, 25,000 to 35,000 T cell genomes, was used. Using immunoSEQ multiplex PCR, the repertoire was profiled, and TCRdb retains in-frame clones only, with some absent. The sample includes 2,500,000 or so clones, 93% seen only once; the top ten take around 0.37%. General study findings and limits: Clonotype sharing among donors was expected to depend on sequencing depth.

This CDR3 comprises 13 residues. Germline assignment: CDR1 SNHLY and CDR2 FYNNEI. Trimming removed 5 bases at V and 0 bases at J, with 7 bases between. Concerning this clone itself: Its antigen is not known.

The sequenced sample consisted of naive CD4+ T cells from PBMCs. Indicated subset: CD45RA+ positively selected. The chain couples TRBV2 to TRBJ2-5; D is uncertain. The clonotype comes from a man between 18 and 35 years old in good health. Some clones in this sample may be carry-over from other donors' samples. CDR3 sequence (DNA): TGTGCCAGCAGTTACGACAACCAAGAGACCCAGTACTTC. Protein product: CASSYDNQETQYF.